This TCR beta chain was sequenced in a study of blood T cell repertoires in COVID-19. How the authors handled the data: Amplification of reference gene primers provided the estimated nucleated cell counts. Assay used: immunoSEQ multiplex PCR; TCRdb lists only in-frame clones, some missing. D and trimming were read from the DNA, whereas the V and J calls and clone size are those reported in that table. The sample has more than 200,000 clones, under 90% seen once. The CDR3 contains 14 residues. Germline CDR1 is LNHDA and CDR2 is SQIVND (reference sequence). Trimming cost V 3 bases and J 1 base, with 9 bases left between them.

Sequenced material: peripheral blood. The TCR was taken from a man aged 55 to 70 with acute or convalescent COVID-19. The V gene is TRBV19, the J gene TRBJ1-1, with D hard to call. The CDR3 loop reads CASSMGHSNTEAFF. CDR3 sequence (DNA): TGTGCCAGTAGTATGGGCCATTCGAACACTGAAGCTTTCTTT.